This TCR beta chain appears in the sequencing data of a study of blood T cell repertoires in COVID-19. V lost 6 bases and J lost 1, with 15 bases in between. CDR3 size: 15 residues. CDR1 is LNHDA, CDR2 SQIVND, per germline (reference sequence). Here immunoSEQ multiplex PCR was the method, and the copy in TCRdb shows in-frame clones only, minus some. This sample has 200,000 to 250,000 clones; around 83% occur once, and the top ten carry roughly 10%. This clonotype was sampled from a woman in her forties or fifties with COVID-19, enrolled during active disease. The chain employs TRBV19 and TRBJ1-2, with no clear D. The specimen sequenced was peripheral blood. The CDR3 bases are TGTGCCAGTAGCCCTCGCAGGTCCCTTAACTATGGCTACACCTTC. This gives the protein CASSPRRSLNYGYTF. The whole variable domain, remainder taken from reference TRBV19 and TRBJ1-2, is DGGITQSPKYLFRKEGQNVTLSCEQNLNHDAMYWYRQDPGQGLRLIYYSQIVNDFQKGDIAEGYSVSREKKESFPLTVTSAQKNPTAFYLCASSPRRSLNYGYTFGSGTRLTVV.